The sequence of this T cell receptor beta chain was determined in a study of read filtering for tumor transcriptome and immune sequencing. Whole-study context: Per sample, TCR-region reads ranged about 3.5 to 11 million by IR-seq, roughly 85 to 1,400 by RNA-seq.

The study's findings and limits: The CD138-negative fraction was mixed bone marrow immune cells, not pure T cells. About 80% of IR-seq clonotypes had a single read, yet these held approximately 4% of reads.

Judged by abundance, this clonotype is medium-sized (0.01 to 0.1%). Its cognate antigen is unknown. The V end was cut by 4 bases, the J end by 1 base, with 10 bases between. This CDR3 has 14 residues. Germline assignment: CDR1 SGHNT and CDR2 YENEEA. This library used around 0.4 ug RNA and molecular barcoded adaptors spanning alpha/delta and beta/gamma chains. TCRdb analysed the reads with MiXCR anew, one entry per CDR3 protein. This sample has about 9,200 distinct CDR3 sequences, with approximately 16% found just once. The chain links TRBV11-3 to TRBJ1-1, with a tentative D call TRBD1 (5 bases). The sequenced sample was a population of CD138-negative cells sorted from bone marrow. The receptor was derived from a donor older than 35 with multiple myeloma. CDR3 protein: CASSSPGGNTEAFF. The CDR3 DNA follows: TGTGCCAGCAGCTCACCCGGGGGGAACACTGAAGCTTTCTTT.